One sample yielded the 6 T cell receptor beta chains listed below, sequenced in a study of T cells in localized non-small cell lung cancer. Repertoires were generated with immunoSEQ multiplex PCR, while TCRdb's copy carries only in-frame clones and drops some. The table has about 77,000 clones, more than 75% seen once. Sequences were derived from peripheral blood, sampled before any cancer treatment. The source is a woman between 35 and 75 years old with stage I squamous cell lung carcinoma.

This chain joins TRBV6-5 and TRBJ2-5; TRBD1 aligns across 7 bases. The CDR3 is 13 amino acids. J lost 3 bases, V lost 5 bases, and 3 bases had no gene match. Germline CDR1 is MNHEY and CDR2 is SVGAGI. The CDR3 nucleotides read TGTGCCAGCAGTGGGACAGAAAAAGAGACCCAGTACTTC. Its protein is CASSGTEKETQYF.

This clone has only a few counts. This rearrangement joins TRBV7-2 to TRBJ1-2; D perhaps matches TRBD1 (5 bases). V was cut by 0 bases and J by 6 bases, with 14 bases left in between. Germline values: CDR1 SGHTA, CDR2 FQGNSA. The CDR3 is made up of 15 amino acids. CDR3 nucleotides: TGTGCCAGCAGCTTAGCGGACACCCCTCGGAATGGCTACACCTTC. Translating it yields CASSLADTPRNGYTF.

This CDR3 is CAWSAGPPDQPQHF. The DNA for the CDR3 is TGTGCCTGGAGTGCAGGGCCTCCAGATCAGCCCCAGCATTTT. This chain links TRBV30 with TRBJ1-5; maybe TRBD1 (5 bases). V was trimmed by 1 base and J by 5 bases, leaving 12 bases between them. This CDR3 is built from 14 residues. Germline assignment: CDR1 GTSNPN and CDR2 SVGIG (reference sequence). The full variable domain, rest sourced from reference TRBV30 and TRBJ1-5, is SQTIHQWPATLVQPVGSPLSLECTVEGTSNPNLYWYRQAAGRGLQLLFYSVGIGQISSEVPQNLSASRPQDRQFILSSKKLLLSDSGFYLCAWSAGPPDQPQHFGDGTRLSIL.

In DNA, the CDR3 is TGTGCCTGGAGCGAAATCGGGGAGCTGTTTTTT. The encoded protein is CAWSEIGELFF. The chain couples TRBV30 to TRBJ2-2; D is ambiguous. This CDR3 region has 11 residues. With 3 bases removed from V and 7 bases from J, the gap between germline ends came to 6 bases. Germline CDR1 reads GTSNPN; CDR2 reads SVGIG (reference sequence).

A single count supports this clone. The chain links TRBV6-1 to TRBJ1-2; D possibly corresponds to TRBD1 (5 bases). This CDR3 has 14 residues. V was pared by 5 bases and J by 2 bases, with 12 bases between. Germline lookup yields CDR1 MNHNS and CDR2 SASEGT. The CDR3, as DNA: TGTGCCAGCAGTCCCCGTACAGGAAACTATGGCTACACCTTC. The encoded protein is CASSPRTGNYGYTF.

The CDR3 is CASSQGVEALYGYTF. In nucleotides, the CDR3 is TGCGCCAGCAGCCAAGGGGTGGAAGCTTTGTATGGCTACACCTTC. The chain is built from TRBV4-1 and TRBJ1-2; D remains unclear. V dropped 1 base and J dropped 5 bases, with 14 bases sitting between them. CDR1 and CDR2 (germline): MGHRA, YSYEKL. The CDR3 has 15 amino acids.